This T cell receptor (beta chain) was captured by sequencing in a study of shared clonotypes between healthy human individuals. As for the study in general: Per donor, three plates held CD4 naive cells, three held CD4 memory, two held CD8 naive and one held CD8 memory. Whole-study results and caveats: Shared across a few donors were roughly 5% of the naive CD4 clonotypes.

Naive CD8 cells, CD45RO-negative and positively selected for CCR7, excluded terminally differentiated effector memory CD45RA+ cells. The CDR3 totals 14 residues. With 5 bases clipped from V and 4 bases from J, the junction kept 6 bases outside the gene matches. Looked up from germline, CDR1 is MNHNY and CDR2 is SVGAGI (reference sequence). Method: immunoSEQ multiplex PCR; TCRdb's copy keeps in-frame clones and lacks some. The data contain around 1.9 million clones, roughly 93% of them singletons. Comments on this clone: Its antigen remains unknown.

The source is a man aged 18 to 30 in good health. Some clones in this sample may be carry-over from other donors' samples. The chain couples TRBV6-6 to TRBJ2-5; 8 bases map to TRBD1. The sequenced sample consisted of naive CD8+ T cells from PBMCs. The CDR3 DNA sequence: TGTGCCAGCAGTGACAGGGGTTCTTCAGAGACCCAGTACTTC. Translating gives CASSDRGSSETQYF.